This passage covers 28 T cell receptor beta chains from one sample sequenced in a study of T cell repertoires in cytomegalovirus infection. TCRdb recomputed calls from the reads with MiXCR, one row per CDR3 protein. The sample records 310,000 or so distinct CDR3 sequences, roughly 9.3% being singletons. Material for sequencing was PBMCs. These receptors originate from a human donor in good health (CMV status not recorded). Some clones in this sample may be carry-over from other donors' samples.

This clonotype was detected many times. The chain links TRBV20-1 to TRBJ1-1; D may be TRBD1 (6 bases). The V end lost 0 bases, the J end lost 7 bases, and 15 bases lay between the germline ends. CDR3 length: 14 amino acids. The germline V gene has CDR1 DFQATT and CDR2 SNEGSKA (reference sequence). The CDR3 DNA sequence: TGCAGTGCTAGAGATCCCAGGGGCGCAGATGAAGCTTTCTTT. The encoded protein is CSARDPRGADEAFF.

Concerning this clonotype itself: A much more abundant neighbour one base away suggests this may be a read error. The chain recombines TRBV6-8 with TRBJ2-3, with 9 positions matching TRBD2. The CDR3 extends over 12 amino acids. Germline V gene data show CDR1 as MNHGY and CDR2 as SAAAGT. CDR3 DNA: TGTGCCAGCAGAGCGGGGGGAGATACGCAGTGTTTT. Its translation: CASRAGGDTQCF.

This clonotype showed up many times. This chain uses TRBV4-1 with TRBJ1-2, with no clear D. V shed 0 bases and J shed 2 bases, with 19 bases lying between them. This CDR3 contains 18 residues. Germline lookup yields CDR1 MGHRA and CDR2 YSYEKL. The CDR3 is CASSQEGTGRLLNYGYTF. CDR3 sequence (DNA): TGCGCCAGCAGCCAAGAAGGCACGGGAAGACTTTTAAACTATGGCTACACCTTC.

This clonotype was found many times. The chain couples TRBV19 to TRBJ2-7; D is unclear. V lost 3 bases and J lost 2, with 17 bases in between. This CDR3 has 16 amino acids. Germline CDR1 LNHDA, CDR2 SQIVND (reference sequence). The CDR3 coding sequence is TGTGCCAGTAGTATCCGACCGATTACTATTCCCTACGAGCAGTACTTC. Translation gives CASSIRPITIPYEQYF.

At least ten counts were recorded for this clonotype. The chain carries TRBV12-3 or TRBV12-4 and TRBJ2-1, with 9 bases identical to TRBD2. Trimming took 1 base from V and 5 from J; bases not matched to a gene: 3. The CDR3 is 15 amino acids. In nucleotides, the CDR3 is TGTGCCAGCAGTTTAGGGGCGGGGGGGAACAATGAGCAGTTCTTC. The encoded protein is CASSLGAGGNNEQFF.

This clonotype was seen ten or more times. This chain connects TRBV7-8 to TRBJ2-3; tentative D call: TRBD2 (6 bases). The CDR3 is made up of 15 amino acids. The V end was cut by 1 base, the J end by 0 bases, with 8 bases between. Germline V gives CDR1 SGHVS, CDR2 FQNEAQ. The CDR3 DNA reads TGTGCCAGCAGCTTAGAAGGGACTAGCACAGATACGCAGTATTTT. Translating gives CASSLEGTSTDTQYF.

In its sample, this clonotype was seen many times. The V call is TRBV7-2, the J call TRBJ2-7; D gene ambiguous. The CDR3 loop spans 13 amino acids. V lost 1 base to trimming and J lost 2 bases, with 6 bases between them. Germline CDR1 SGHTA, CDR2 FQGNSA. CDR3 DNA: TGTGCCAGCAGCTTAGGGAGTCCCTACGAGCAGTACGTC. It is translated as CASSLGSPYEQYV.

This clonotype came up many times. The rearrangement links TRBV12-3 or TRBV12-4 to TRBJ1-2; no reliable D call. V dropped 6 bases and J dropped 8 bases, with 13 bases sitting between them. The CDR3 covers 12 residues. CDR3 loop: CASRPERSGYTF. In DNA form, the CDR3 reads TGTGCCAGCAGGCCCGAACGGTCGGGCTACACCTTC.

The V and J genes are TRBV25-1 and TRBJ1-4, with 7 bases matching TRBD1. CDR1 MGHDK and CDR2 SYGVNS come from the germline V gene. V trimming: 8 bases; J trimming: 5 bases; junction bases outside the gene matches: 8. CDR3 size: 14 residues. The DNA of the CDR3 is TGTGCCAGCGCTACAGGGGCGACAAATGAAAAACTGTTTTTT. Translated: CASATGATNEKLFF.

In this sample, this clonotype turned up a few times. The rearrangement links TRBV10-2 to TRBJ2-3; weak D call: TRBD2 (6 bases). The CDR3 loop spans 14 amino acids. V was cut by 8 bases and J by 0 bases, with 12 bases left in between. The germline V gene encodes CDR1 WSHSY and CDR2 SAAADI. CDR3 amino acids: CASGGRHSTDTQYF. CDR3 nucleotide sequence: TGCGCCAGCGGGGGGAGACACAGCACAGATACGCAGTATTTT.

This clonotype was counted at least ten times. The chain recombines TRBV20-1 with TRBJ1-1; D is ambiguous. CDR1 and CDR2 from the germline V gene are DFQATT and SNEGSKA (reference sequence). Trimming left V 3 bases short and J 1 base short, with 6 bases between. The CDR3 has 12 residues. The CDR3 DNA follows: TGCAGTGCTAGCTACAGGAACACTGAAGCTTTCTTT. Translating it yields CSASYRNTEAFF.

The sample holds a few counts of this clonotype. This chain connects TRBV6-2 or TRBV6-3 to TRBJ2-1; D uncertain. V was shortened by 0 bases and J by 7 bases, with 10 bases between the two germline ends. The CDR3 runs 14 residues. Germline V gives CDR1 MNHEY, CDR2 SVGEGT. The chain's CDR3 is CASSYSSVWNEQFF. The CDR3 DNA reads TGTGCCAGCAGTTACTCGTCTGTGTGGAATGAGCAGTTCTTC.

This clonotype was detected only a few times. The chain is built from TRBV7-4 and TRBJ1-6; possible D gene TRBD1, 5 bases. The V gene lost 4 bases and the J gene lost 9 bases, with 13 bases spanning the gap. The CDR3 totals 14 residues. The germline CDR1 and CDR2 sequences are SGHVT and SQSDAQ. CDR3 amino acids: CASSSGSGGSPLHF. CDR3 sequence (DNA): TGTGCCAGCAGCTCCGGGTCTGGGGGTTCACCCCTCCACTTT.

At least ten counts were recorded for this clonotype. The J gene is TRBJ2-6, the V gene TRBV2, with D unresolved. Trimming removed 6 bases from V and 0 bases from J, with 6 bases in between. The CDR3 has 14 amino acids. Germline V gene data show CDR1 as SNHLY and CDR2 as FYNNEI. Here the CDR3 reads CASSVFSGANVLTF. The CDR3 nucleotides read TGTGCCAGCAGCGTCTTCTCTGGGGCCAACGTCCTGACTTTC.

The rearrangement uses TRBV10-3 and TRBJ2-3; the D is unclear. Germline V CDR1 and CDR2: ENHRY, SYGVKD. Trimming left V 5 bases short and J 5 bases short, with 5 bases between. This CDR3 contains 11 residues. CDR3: CAISKKDTQYF. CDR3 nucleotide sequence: TGTGCCATCAGTAAAAAAGATACGCAGTATTTT.

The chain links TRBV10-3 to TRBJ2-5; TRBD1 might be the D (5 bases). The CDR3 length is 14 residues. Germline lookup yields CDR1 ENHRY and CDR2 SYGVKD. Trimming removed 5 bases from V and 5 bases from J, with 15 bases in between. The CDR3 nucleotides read TGTGCCATCAGTCGGCAGGGAAGTTGGGAGACCCAGTACTTC. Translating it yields CAISRQGSWETQYF.

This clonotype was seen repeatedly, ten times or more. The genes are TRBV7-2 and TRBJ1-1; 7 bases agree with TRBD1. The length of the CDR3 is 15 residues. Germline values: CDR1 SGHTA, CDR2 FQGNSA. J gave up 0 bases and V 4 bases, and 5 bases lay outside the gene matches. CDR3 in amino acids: CASSSQGQMNTEAFF. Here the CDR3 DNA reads TGTGCCAGCAGCTCACAGGGGCAAATGAACACTGAAGCTTTCTTT.

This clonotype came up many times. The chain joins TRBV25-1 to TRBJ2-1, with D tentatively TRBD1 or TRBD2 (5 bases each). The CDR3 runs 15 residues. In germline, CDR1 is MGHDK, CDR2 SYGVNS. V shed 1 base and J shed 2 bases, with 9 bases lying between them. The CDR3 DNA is TGTGCCAGCAGTGAATTTAAGGGACCCTACAATGAGCAGTTCTTC. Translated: CASSEFKGPYNEQFF. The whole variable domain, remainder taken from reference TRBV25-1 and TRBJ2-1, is EADIYQTPRYLVIGTGKKITLECSQTMGHDKMYWYQQDPGMELHLIHYSYGVNSTEKGDLSSESTVSRIRTEHFPLTLESARPSHTSQYLCASSEFKGPYNEQFFGPGTRLTVL.

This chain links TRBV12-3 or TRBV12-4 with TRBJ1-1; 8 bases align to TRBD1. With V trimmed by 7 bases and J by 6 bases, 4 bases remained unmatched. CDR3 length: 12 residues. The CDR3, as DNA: TGTGCCAGCACCTCGACAGGGGCTGAAGCTTTCTTT. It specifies CASTSTGAEAFF.

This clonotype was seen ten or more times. The CDR3 DNA reads as TGTGCCAGCAGCACCTCCGGGACAGGACGCACAGATACGCAGTATTTT. Its translation is CASSTSGTGRTDTQYF. The gene calls are TRBV7-9 and TRBJ2-3; TRBD1 aligns across 8 bases. Trimming took 5 bases from V and 1 from J; bases not matched to a gene: 8. The CDR3 length is 16 residues. Germline CDR1 is SEHNR and CDR2 is FQNEAQ (reference sequence).

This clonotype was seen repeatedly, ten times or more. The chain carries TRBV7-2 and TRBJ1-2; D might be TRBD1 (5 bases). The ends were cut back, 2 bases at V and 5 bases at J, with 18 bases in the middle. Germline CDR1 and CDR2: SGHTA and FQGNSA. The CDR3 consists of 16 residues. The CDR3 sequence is CASSLRDLRYEYGYTF. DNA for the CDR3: TGTGCCAGCAGCTTAAGGGACCTCCGGTACGAATATGGCTACACCTTC.

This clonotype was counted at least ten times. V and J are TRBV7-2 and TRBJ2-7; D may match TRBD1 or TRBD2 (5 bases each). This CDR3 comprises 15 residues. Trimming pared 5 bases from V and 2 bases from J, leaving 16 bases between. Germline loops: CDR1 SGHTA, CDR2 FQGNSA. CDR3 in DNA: TGTGCCAGCAGCCCGATGGGGGTTCCAACCTACGAGCAGTACTTC. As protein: CASSPMGVPTYEQYF.

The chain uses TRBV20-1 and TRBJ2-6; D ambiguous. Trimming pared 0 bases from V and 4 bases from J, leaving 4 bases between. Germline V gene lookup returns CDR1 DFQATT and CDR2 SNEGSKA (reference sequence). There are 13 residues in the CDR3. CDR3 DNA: TGCAGTGCTAGAGATAAGGGGGCCAACGTCCTGACTTTC. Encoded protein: CSARDKGANVLTF.

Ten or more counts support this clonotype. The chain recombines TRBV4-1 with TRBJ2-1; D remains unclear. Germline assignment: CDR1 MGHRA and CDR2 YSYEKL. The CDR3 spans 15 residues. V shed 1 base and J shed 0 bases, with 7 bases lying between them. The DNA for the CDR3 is TGCGCCAGCAGCCAAGGGGTCGGCTCCTACAATGAGCAGTTCTTC. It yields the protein CASSQGVGSYNEQFF.

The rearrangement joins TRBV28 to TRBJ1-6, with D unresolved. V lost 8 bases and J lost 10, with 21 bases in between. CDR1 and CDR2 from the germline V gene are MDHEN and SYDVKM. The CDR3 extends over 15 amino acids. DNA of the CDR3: TGTGCCAGCTCCCCCCTAACGGGGTACGAATCACCCCTCCACTTT. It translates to CASSPLTGYESPLHF.

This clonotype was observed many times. The CDR3 loop is CASSQELAKNIQYF. Written as DNA, the CDR3 is TGCGCCAGCAGCCAAGAACTAGCCAAAAACATTCAGTACTTC. V usage is TRBV4-3 and J usage is TRBJ2-4; no firm D call. The CDR3 runs 14 residues. CDR1 and CDR2 from the germline V gene are LGHNA and YSLEER. Deletions cut 0 bases from V and 0 bases from J, with 3 bases between.

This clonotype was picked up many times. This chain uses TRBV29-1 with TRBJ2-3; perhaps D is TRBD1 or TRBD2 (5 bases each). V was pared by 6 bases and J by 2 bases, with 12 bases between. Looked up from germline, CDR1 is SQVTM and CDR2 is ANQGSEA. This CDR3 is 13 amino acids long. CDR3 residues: CSVGRRVTDTQYF. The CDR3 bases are TGCAGCGTGGGACGGCGGGTCACAGATACGCAGTATTTT.

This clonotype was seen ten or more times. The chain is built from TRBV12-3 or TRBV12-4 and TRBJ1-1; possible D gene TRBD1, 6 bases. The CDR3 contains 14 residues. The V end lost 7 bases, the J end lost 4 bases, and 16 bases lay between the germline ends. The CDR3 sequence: CASNTNWGATEAFF. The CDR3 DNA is TGTGCCAGCAACACAAACTGGGGGGCCACTGAAGCTTTCTTT.